These 3 T cell receptor beta chains share one sample of origin, sequenced in a study of blood T cell repertoires in COVID-19 (dated by TCRdb to 2019 to 2021). The method was the immunoSEQ multiplex PCR assay. The clones in this table, taken by TCRdb from immuneACCESS, are in-frame only. Not every clone is retained; where verified, under half of the shortfall comes from an unresolved V gene, and the cause of the rest is unknown. The sample yields 150,000 to 200,000 clones; about 80% were counted once. 6% to 8.5% of the sample lies in the top ten. The sample consisted of peripheral blood. These TCRs come from a man aged 60-69 years with acute or convalescent COVID-19.

This clone was counted between two and nine times. The CDR3 reads CAISGLPTRGWDTEAFF. In DNA, the CDR3 is TGTGCCATCAGTGGACTACCCACCCGGGGTTGGGACACTGAAGCTTTCTTT. The chain uses TRBV10-3 and TRBJ1-1; D unclear. With 4 bases removed from V and 3 bases from J, the gap between germline ends came to 21 bases. The CDR3 runs 17 residues. The germline V gene encodes CDR1 ENHRY and CDR2 SYGVKD.

This clone was counted between two and nine times. The chain employs TRBV6-4 and TRBJ1-5; TRBD1 agrees at 10 bases. The germline V gene has CDR1 MRHNA and CDR2 SNTAGT. The CDR3 covers 19 residues. Trimming cost V 6 bases and J 4 bases; bases outside gene matches: 18. The CDR3 sequence is CASREFLGTGEWRNQPQHF. The DNA of the CDR3 is TGTGCCAGCAGGGAATTTTTGGGGACAGGGGAATGGAGGAATCAGCCCCAGCATTTT.

This chain connects TRBV19 to TRBJ2-5, with 8 bases that match TRBD1. The J segment lost 5 bases and the V segment lost 4 bases, leaving 3 bases of the junction unmatched. CDR3 length: 13 residues. Germline V gene sequence: CDR1 LNHDA, CDR2 SQIVND (reference sequence). The CDR3 region is CASSTGGFETQYF. CDR3 coding DNA: TGTGCCAGTAGTACAGGGGGCTTTGAGACCCAGTACTTC.